The sequence of this T cell receptor beta chain was determined in a study of cytomegalovirus exposure and HLA in healthy donors. General observations from the study: Some V segments (TRBV6-2 and TRBV6-3 among them) were excluded as indistinguishable. Roughly even sequencing depth across donors was the assumption behind the presence/absence analyses.

A note on this clone: Its target is unknown.

V was trimmed by 0 bases and J by 1 base, leaving 9 bases between them. The germline CDR1 and CDR2 sequences are MNHEY and SVGAGI. The length of the CDR3 is 15 residues. PCR involved 60 Vbeta and 13 Jbeta primers. Libraries were prepared by immunoSEQ multiplex PCR; TCRdb keeps only in-frame clonotypes and omits some of them. This sample lists about 160,000 clones; its ten largest clones have around 1.9%. The clonotype comes from a man aged 25-45 years in good health and CMV-seronegative. The source material was PBMCs. The V and J genes are TRBV6-5 and TRBJ1-1; D ambiguous. The CDR3 protein is CASSYSEASNTEAFF. As DNA, the CDR3 is TGTGCCAGCAGTTACTCAGAGGCCTCGAACACTGAAGCTTTCTTT.